Listed below are T cell receptor beta chains from one sample, sequenced in a study of technical replicates of blood from a few donors. Profiled with immunoSEQ multiplex PCR; TCRdb holds only in-frame clones, not every one. The repertoire has around 100,000 clones, roughly 95% of them found once; the top ten carry roughly 0.3%. The sequencing sample was made of T cells isolated from PBMCs. The receptor source for this set is a human donor in good health. CDR3s include the opening cysteine and the closing phenylalanine or tryptophan. Fields, in order: clone size, V gene, D gene, J gene, CDR3 DNA, CDR3 protein. D genes are given only for firm matches. Clone size is not always given. Where it is, it says once, few, many or a class for expanded clones.

abundance: once
v_gene: TRBV19
d_gene: TRBD1
j_gene: TRBJ1-4
CDR3nt: TGTGCCAGTAGTAATCCCCCCTTACAGGGGAAGAATGAAAAACTGTTTTTT
CDR3aa: CASSNPPLQGKNEKLFF

abundance: NA
v_gene: TRBV11-2
d_gene: TRBD2
j_gene: TRBJ2-7
CDR3nt: TGTGCCAGCAGCTTAGTCGCCAGGACTAGCCTAGAGGAGCAGTACTTC
CDR3aa: CASSLVARTSLEEQYF

abundance: NA
v_gene: TRBV19
d_gene: TRBD2
j_gene: TRBJ2-3
CDR3nt: TGTGCCAGTAGTATACTAGCGGGAGGCACAGATACGCAGTATTTT
CDR3aa: CASSILAGGTDTQYF

abundance: NA
v_gene: TRBV28
d_gene: TRBD2
j_gene: TRBJ2-1
CDR3nt: TGTGCCAGCAGTCCGACTAGCGGGAGAAATGAGCAGTTCTTC
CDR3aa: CASSPTSGRNEQFF

abundance: NA
v_gene: TRBV11-2
d_gene: TRBD1
j_gene: TRBJ1-5
CDR3nt: TGTGCCAGCAGCTTAGTCCAGGGGGAGCCCCAGCATTTT
CDR3aa: CASSLVQGEPQHF

abundance: NA
v_gene: TRBV4-1
d_gene: TRBD2
j_gene: TRBJ2-7
CDR3nt: TGCGCCAGCAGGCCGATAGCGGGGGCTGCCTACGAGCAGTACTTC
CDR3aa: CASRPIAGAAYEQYF

abundance: NA
v_gene: TRBV9
d_gene: TRBD2
j_gene: TRBJ2-7
CDR3nt: TGTGCCAGCAGCCCGGCGGGGGGACGCAAGTACTTC
CDR3aa: CASSPAGGRKYF

abundance: once
v_gene: TRBV7-9
d_gene: TRBD1
j_gene: TRBJ1-1
CDR3nt: TGTGCCAGCAGCTTAGAAGGACAGGCACCCCAATTCGAAGCTTTCTTT
CDR3aa: CASSLEGQAPQFEAFF

abundance: NA
v_gene: TRBV30
d_gene: NA
j_gene: TRBJ1-4
CDR3nt: TGTGCCTGGAGTGTCCCGGTGAGAGGGGAAAAACTGTTTTTT
CDR3aa: CAWSVPVRGEKLFF

abundance: NA
v_gene: TRBV30
d_gene: NA
j_gene: TRBJ1-2
CDR3nt: TGTGCCTGGGACCGGGATAACTATGGCTACACCTTC
CDR3aa: CAWDRDNYGYTF

abundance: once
v_gene: TRBV19
d_gene: NA
j_gene: TRBJ1-3
CDR3nt: TGTGCCAGTAGTAAGCGCTCTGGAAACACCATATATTTT
CDR3aa: CASSKRSGNTIYF

abundance: few
v_gene: TRBV5-1
d_gene: NA
j_gene: TRBJ1-1
CDR3nt: TGCGCCAGCAGATTAGGCGGCAACACTGAAGCTTTCTTT
CDR3aa: CASRLGGNTEAFF

abundance: NA
v_gene: TRBV5-6
d_gene: NA
j_gene: TRBJ2-7
CDR3nt: TGTGCCAGCAGCTGGAGCTCCTACGAGCAGTACTTC
CDR3aa: CASSWSSYEQYF

abundance: once
v_gene: TRBV5-1
d_gene: NA
j_gene: TRBJ1-5
CDR3nt: TGCGCCAGCAGCCCAACAGGAGAAGGTGTCATCCCCCAGCATTTT
CDR3aa: CASSPTGEGVIPQHF

abundance: NA
v_gene: TRBV7-2
d_gene: NA
j_gene: TRBJ2-4
CDR3nt: TGTGCCAGCAGACTACCAGGGGAAGGAGCCAAAAACATTCAGTACTTC
CDR3aa: CASRLPGEGAKNIQYF

abundance: NA
v_gene: TRBV2
d_gene: NA
j_gene: TRBJ2-7
CDR3nt: TGTGCCAGCAGTGCATACAGGGCTGCCTACGAGCAGTACTTC
CDR3aa: CASSAYRAAYEQYF

abundance: NA
v_gene: TRBV12-5
d_gene: TRBD2
j_gene: TRBJ2-5
CDR3nt: TGTGCTAGTGGTTTGGTACCGGGATGGTCGGCTAGCGGGAGGGTAGAGACCCAGTACTTC
CDR3aa: CASGLVPGWSASGRVETQYF

abundance: NA
v_gene: TRBV6-1
d_gene: NA
j_gene: TRBJ2-5
CDR3nt: TGTGCCAGCGGTAGGAGGGATGGGACCCAGTACTTC
CDR3aa: CASGRRDGTQYF

abundance: NA
v_gene: TRBV7-3
d_gene: NA
j_gene: TRBJ2-2
CDR3nt: TGTGCCAGCAGCTTATTCGTGGGAGGCGGGGAGCTGTTTTTT
CDR3aa: CASSLFVGGGELFF

abundance: NA
v_gene: TRBV7-2
d_gene: NA
j_gene: TRBJ1-2
CDR3nt: TGTGCCAGCAGCTTAAATCACGAGATGCCAGGAGGAGGCTACACCTTC
CDR3aa: CASSLNHEMPGGGYTF

abundance: NA
v_gene: TRBV2
d_gene: NA
j_gene: TRBJ1-4
CDR3nt: TGTGCCAGCAGTGACGGGGATAGTGGTGAAAAACTGTTTTTT
CDR3aa: CASSDGDSGEKLFF

abundance: NA
v_gene: TRBV9
d_gene: NA
j_gene: TRBJ2-1
CDR3nt: TGTGCCAGCAGCGTTGGAACTAAGCAGTTCTTC
CDR3aa: CASSVGTKQFF

abundance: NA
v_gene: TRBV2
d_gene: NA
j_gene: TRBJ1-5
CDR3nt: TGTGCCAGCAAAAGAGACAAGCCTAGCAATCAGCCCCAGCATTTT
CDR3aa: CASKRDKPSNQPQHF

abundance: NA
v_gene: TRBV6-5
d_gene: NA
j_gene: TRBJ1-1
CDR3nt: TGTGCCAGCAGTTCTATAAGTTTTGAAGCTTTCTTT
CDR3aa: CASSSISFEAFF

abundance: NA
v_gene: TRBV9
d_gene: TRBD1
j_gene: TRBJ1-1
CDR3nt: TGTGCCAGCAGCGCTGGCCCGACAGGGCCCTGGGTCGGTGAAGCTTTCTTT
CDR3aa: CASSAGPTGPWVGEAFF

abundance: NA
v_gene: TRBV7-2
d_gene: TRBD1
j_gene: TRBJ1-1
CDR3nt: TGTGCCAGCAGCTTGGGACAGTGGAACACTGAAGCTTTCTTT
CDR3aa: CASSLGQWNTEAFF

abundance: NA
v_gene: TRBV5-4
d_gene: TRBD1
j_gene: TRBJ2-3
CDR3nt: TGTGCCAGCACCCGGGACAGGGGAACAGATACGCAGTATTTT
CDR3aa: CASTRDRGTDTQYF

abundance: NA
v_gene: TRBV7-9
d_gene: NA
j_gene: TRBJ2-7
CDR3nt: TGTGCCAGCCGAGACAGTCCTGATGAGCAGTACTTC
CDR3aa: CASRDSPDEQYF

abundance: once
v_gene: TRBV28
d_gene: NA
j_gene: TRBJ2-7
CDR3nt: TGTGCCGCTTCGGTCCGCTACGAGCAGTACTTC
CDR3aa: CAASVRYEQYF

abundance: NA
v_gene: TRBV4-3
d_gene: NA
j_gene: TRBJ2-5
CDR3nt: TGCGCCAGCAGCCAAGATTTTACCCAGCAAGAGACCCAGTACTTC
CDR3aa: CASSQDFTQQETQYF

abundance: NA
v_gene: TRBV7-3
d_gene: TRBD1
j_gene: TRBJ1-1
CDR3nt: TGTGCCAGCAGCTTAGACGGGACAGGCCCAAGTTTGAACACTGAAGCTTTCTTT
CDR3aa: CASSLDGTGPSLNTEAFF

abundance: NA
v_gene: TRBV9
d_gene: TRBD1
j_gene: TRBJ2-2
CDR3nt: TGTGCCAGCAGCGTCGACAGGGGAGCCGGGGAGCTGTTTTTT
CDR3aa: CASSVDRGAGELFF

abundance: NA
v_gene: TRBV19
d_gene: NA
j_gene: TRBJ2-1
CDR3nt: TGTGCCAGTACCATCCCCGGACTACACAATGAGCAGTTCTTC
CDR3aa: CASTIPGLHNEQFF

abundance: NA
v_gene: TRBV9
d_gene: NA
j_gene: TRBJ1-1
CDR3nt: TGTGCCAGCAGCGTAGAAGGCAGGGGGAACACTGAAGCTTTCTTT
CDR3aa: CASSVEGRGNTEAFF

abundance: NA
v_gene: TRBV15
d_gene: NA
j_gene: TRBJ2-2
CDR3nt: TGTGCCACCAGCGGGGCTTGGGGCGCGGCCACCGGGGAGCTGTTTTTT
CDR3aa: CATSGAWGAATGELFF

abundance: few
v_gene: TRBV12-5
d_gene: TRBD1
j_gene: TRBJ1-1
CDR3nt: TGTGCTAGTGGCTCCTCTGACAGGGTGGGTGAAGCTTTCTTT
CDR3aa: CASGSSDRVGEAFF

abundance: NA
v_gene: TRBV7-3
d_gene: TRBD2
j_gene: TRBJ2-7
CDR3nt: TGTGCCAGCAGCTTGTGGACTAGCGCCCACGAGCAGTACTTC
CDR3aa: CASSLWTSAHEQYF

abundance: NA
v_gene: TRBV30
d_gene: NA
j_gene: TRBJ2-1
CDR3nt: TGTGCCTGGAATATCGGGTTATACAATGAGCAGTTCTTC
CDR3aa: CAWNIGLYNEQFF

abundance: once
v_gene: TRBV5-4
d_gene: TRBD2
j_gene: TRBJ2-7
CDR3nt: TGTGCCAGCAGCTTGGCTAGCGGGAGACCGAGTACCTACGAGCAGTACTTC
CDR3aa: CASSLASGRPSTYEQYF

abundance: once
v_gene: TRBV10-1
d_gene: NA
j_gene: TRBJ2-7
CDR3nt: TGCGCCAGCAGTGCTGGGGGCATCTACGAGCAGTACTTC
CDR3aa: CASSAGGIYEQYF

abundance: NA
v_gene: TRBV9
d_gene: TRBD1
j_gene: TRBJ2-2
CDR3nt: TGTGCCAGCAGCGCCGGACAGGGGAGTGATTATCGGTTACGCACCGGGGAGCTGTTTTTT
CDR3aa: CASSAGQGSDYRLRTGELFF

abundance: NA
v_gene: TRBV2
d_gene: NA
j_gene: TRBJ2-1
CDR3nt: TGTGCCAGCTCTCCGGTTAACGGACTATCATACAATGAGCAGTTCTTC
CDR3aa: CASSPVNGLSYNEQFF

abundance: NA
v_gene: TRBV9
d_gene: TRBD1
j_gene: TRBJ1-1
CDR3nt: TGTGCCAGTTCGACAGGGCTGAACACTGAAGCTTTCTTT
CDR3aa: CASSTGLNTEAFF

abundance: NA
v_gene: TRBV6-1
d_gene: TRBD2
j_gene: TRBJ2-4
CDR3nt: TGTGCCAGCAGTGCGCTAGCGGGAGCCAAAAACATTCAGTACTTC
CDR3aa: CASSALAGAKNIQYF

abundance: NA
v_gene: TRBV7-9
d_gene: NA
j_gene: TRBJ2-7
CDR3nt: TGTGCCAGCAGCTTAGGTTGGCCCACCTACGAGCAGTACTTC
CDR3aa: CASSLGWPTYEQYF